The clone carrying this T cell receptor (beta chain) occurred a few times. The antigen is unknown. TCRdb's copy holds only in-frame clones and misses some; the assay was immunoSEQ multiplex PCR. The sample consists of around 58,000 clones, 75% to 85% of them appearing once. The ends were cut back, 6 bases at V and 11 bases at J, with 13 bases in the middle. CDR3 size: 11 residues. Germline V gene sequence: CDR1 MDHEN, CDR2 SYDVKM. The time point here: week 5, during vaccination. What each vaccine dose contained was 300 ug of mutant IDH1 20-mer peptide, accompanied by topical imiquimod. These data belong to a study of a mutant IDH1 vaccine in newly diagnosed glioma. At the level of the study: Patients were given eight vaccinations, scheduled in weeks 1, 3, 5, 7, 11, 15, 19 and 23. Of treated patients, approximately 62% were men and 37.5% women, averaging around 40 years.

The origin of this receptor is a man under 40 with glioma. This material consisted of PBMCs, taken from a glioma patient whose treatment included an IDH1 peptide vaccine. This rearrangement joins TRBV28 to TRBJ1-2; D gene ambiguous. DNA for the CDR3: TGTGCCAGCAGACACGGACCGGTGTACACCTTC. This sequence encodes CASRHGPVYTF.